Described below is a single T cell receptor (beta chain) sequence and its context. Every patient underwent thyroid surgery untreated. The sample is drawn from a study of metastatic and nonmetastatic thyroid tumors. V lost 0 bases, J lost 3 bases, and 7 bases stayed unmatched. CDR1 DFQATT and CDR2 SNEGSKA come from the germline V gene (reference sequence). The CDR3 is made up of 15 amino acids. Methods used by the authors: A classifier for distant metastasis in papillary thyroid cancer was constructed using CDR3 differences observed across clinicopathological groups. TCRdb re-called clones via MiXCR from the PCR reads. The authors' filters were not applied to this entry. The table includes about 24,000 clones, 20% to 30% detected once.

The receptor comes from a male donor with papillary thyroid cancer or a benign thyroid nodule (not recorded which). Some clones in this sample may be carry-over from other donors' samples. This chain links TRBV20-1 with TRBJ2-7; 8 bases are a match to TRBD2. Material: tumor tissue. The DNA of the CDR3 is TGCAGTGCTAGAGATGGGACTAGGAACCTCTACGAGCAGTACTTC. This codes for CSARDGTRNLYEQYF.